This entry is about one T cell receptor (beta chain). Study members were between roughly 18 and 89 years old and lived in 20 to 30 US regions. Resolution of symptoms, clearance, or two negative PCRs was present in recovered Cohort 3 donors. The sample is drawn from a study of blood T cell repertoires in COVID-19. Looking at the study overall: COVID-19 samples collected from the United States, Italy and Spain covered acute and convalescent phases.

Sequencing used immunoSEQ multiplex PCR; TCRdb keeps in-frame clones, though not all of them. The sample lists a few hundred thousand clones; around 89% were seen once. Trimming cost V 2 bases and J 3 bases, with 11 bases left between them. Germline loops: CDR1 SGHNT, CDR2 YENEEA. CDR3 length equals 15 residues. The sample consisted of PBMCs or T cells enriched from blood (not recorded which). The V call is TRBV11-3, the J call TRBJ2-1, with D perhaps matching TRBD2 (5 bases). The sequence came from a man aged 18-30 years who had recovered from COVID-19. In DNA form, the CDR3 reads TGTGCCAGCAGCTTATCGGACTTAAACTACAATGAGCAGTTCTTC. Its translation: CASSLSDLNYNEQFF.